The next 10 T cell receptor beta chains were all read from a single sample in a study of PD-1 blockade in classical Hodgkin lymphoma. Clones were read by immunoSEQ multiplex PCR, and TCRdb kept only the in-frame ones, dropping some. The repertoire holds tens of thousands of clones, with roughly 72% as singletons. Relapses following autologous stem cell transplantation were seen in all patients, with brentuximab vedotin exposure varying. Here the sequenced sample was peripheral blood mononuclear cells (PBMCs), taken at baseline. These receptor sequences come from a human donor with classical Hodgkin lymphoma.

The chain employs TRBV7-2 and TRBJ1-2, with TRBD1 as a possible D gene (6 bases). The CDR3 is 14 residues long. Germline values: CDR1 SGHTA, CDR2 FQGNSA. Trimming took 2 bases from V and 6 from J, leaving 13 bases between them. CDR3 region: CASSLRGGVDGYTF. The CDR3 DNA reads TGTGCCAGCAGCTTAAGGGGGGGAGTAGATGGCTACACCTTC.

The CDR3 is CASSILWNFGTNEKLFF. In DNA, the CDR3 is TGTGCCAGTAGTATCCTGTGGAATTTCGGAACTAATGAAAAACTGTTTTTT. The chain couples TRBV19 to TRBJ1-4; D ambiguous. Germline CDR1 reads LNHDA; CDR2 reads SQIVND (reference sequence). The V end was cut by 3 bases, the J end by 1 base, with 15 bases between. There are 17 residues in the CDR3.

This clone showed up just once. The V and J genes are TRBV11-2 and TRBJ2-1, with 9 nucleotides matching TRBD2. The CDR3 runs to 15 residues. V dropped 6 bases and J dropped 7; count of bases not matched to a gene: 10. Germline CDR1 is SGHAT and CDR2 is FQNNGV. This CDR3 is CASSHSGSFMNEQFF. The CDR3, as DNA: TGTGCCAGCAGTCATAGCGGGAGCTTTATGAATGAGCAGTTCTTC. The full variable domain, completed using reference TRBV11-2 and TRBJ2-1, is EAGVAQSPRYKIIEKRQSVAFWCNPISGHATLYWYQQILGQGPKLLIQFQNNGVVDDSQLPKDRFSAERLKGVDSTLKIQPAKLEDSAVYLCASSHSGSFMNEQFFGPGTRLTVL.

The table lists this clone with a few counts. The chain's CDR3 is CASASIYGYTF. The CDR3 DNA reads TGTGCCAGCGCATCAATCTATGGCTACACCTTC. This chain connects TRBV27 to TRBJ1-2; D ambiguous. Germline-derived CDR1 and CDR2 are MNHEY and SMNVEV (reference sequence). The CDR3 consists of 11 residues. V was cut by 8 bases and J by 4 bases, with 8 bases left in between.

The genes are TRBV28 and TRBJ2-5, with 7 bases matching TRBD1. This CDR3 region has 15 residues. Germline V gene data show CDR1 as MDHEN and CDR2 as SYDVKM. J was trimmed by 2 bases and V by 3 bases; bases with no gene match: 6. CDR3 DNA sequence: TGTGCCAGCAGTTTTGTCAAACAGGGGCAAGAGACCCAGTACTTC. Amino acid sequence: CASSFVKQGQETQYF.

Within the sample, this clone is medium-sized. The rearrangement uses TRBV29-1 and TRBJ1-2; D possibly corresponds to TRBD1 (6 bases). The CDR3 covers 13 residues. CDR1 SQVTM and CDR2 ANQGSEA come from the germline V gene. V lost 2 bases to trimming and J lost 5 bases, with 12 bases between them. The chain's CDR3 is CSVEWGARYGYTF. CDR3 sequence (DNA): TGCAGCGTTGAATGGGGGGCTCGATATGGCTACACCTTC.

This chain connects TRBV5-1 to TRBJ2-5; D is perhaps TRBD1 (6 bases). Matching the DNA end better, TRBJ2-7 makes the J call doubtful. Per the germline V gene, CDR1 is SGHRS and CDR2 is YFSETQ. The CDR3 consists of 14 residues. The CDR3 DNA reads as TGCGCCAGCAAAGCAGGGGCGGTTTCCTACGAGCAGTACTTC. Its protein is CASKAGAVSYEQYF.

V usage is TRBV5-1 and J usage is TRBJ1-4; no reliable D call. The CDR3 loop spans 17 amino acids. V dropped 0 bases and J dropped 6 bases, with 18 bases sitting between them. Germline V CDR1 and CDR2: SGHRS, YFSETQ. The CDR3 region has the DNA TGCGCCAGCAGCTTGGCCCCTACCGCGGGGTTTGATGAAAAACTGTTTTTT. This codes for CASSLAPTAGFDEKLFF.

The chain carries TRBV7-9 and TRBJ1-4, with 7 bases identical to TRBD1. V shed 5 bases, J shed 8 bases, and the junction held 8 bases outside the gene matches. The CDR3 has 14 residues. Germline-derived CDR1 and CDR2 are SEHNR and FQNEAQ (reference sequence). The CDR3 spells CASSPGTVGEKLFF. DNA of the CDR3: TGTGCCAGCAGCCCCGGGACAGTTGGGGAAAAACTGTTTTTT.

The chain uses TRBV10-3 and TRBJ1-5; the D gene is possibly TRBD1 (6 bases). Germline CDR1 and CDR2: ENHRY and SYGVKD. The CDR3 runs to 16 residues. V was cut by 2 bases and J by 1 base, with 12 bases left in between. The CDR3 loop reads CAISEGQFLSNQPQHF. The CDR3 DNA follows: TGTGCCATCAGTGAGGGACAGTTTTTGAGCAATCAGCCCCAGCATTTT.